These T cell receptor beta chains were read from a single sample in a study of blood T cell repertoires in COVID-19. The assay was immunoSEQ multiplex PCR, and TCRdb's table has in-frame clones only and misses some. The repertoire holds approximately 350,000 clones, with about 88% as singletons. Material: peripheral blood. These receptors were taken from a woman in her seventies with COVID-19, enrolled during active disease. The CDR3 runs from the conserved cysteine through the conserved F or W. A D gene is named only where the DNA matches it firmly. Clone size is not always given. Where it is, it says once, few, many or a class for expanded clones.

D	V	size	J	CDR3	DNA
TRBD1	TRBV5-1	NA	TRBJ1-2	CASSLEDRGNYGYTF	TGCGCCAGCAGCTTGGAGGACAGGGGTAACTATGGCTACACCTTC
TRBD2	TRBV5-1	NA	TRBJ2-1	CASSPTSGSYNEQFF	TGCGCCAGCAGCCCGACTAGCGGCTCCTACAATGAGCAGTTCTTC
NA	TRBV3-1/TRBV3-2	NA	TRBJ1-2	CASSQADTYYGYTF	TGTGCCAGCAGCCAAGCGGACACGTACTATGGCTACACCTTC
TRBD1	TRBV30	NA	TRBJ1-2	CACGTGDNYGYTF	TGTGCCTGCGGGACAGGGGATAACTATGGCTACACCTTC
TRBD1	TRBV5-1	NA	TRBJ1-2	CASSLFTRTGDGGYGYTF	TGCGCCAGCAGCTTATTTACCCGGACAGGGGACGGAGGGTATGGCTACACCTTC
NA	TRBV27	few	TRBJ1-2	CASSLGYRGTEDYGYTF	TGTGCCAGCAGTTTAGGGTATCGGGGGACGGAGGATTATGGCTACACCTTC
NA	TRBV30	few	TRBJ1-4	CAWKRFGDSEKLFF	TGTGCCTGGAAAAGGTTCGGGGACTCAGAAAAACTGTTTTTT
NA	TRBV19	NA	TRBJ1-2	CASTPDRNYGYTF	TGTGCCAGTACCCCGGACAGAAACTATGGCTACACCTTC
TRBD1	TRBV9	NA	TRBJ1-6	CASSGRQGTNSPLHF	TGTGCCAGCAGCGGAAGACAGGGTACGAATTCACCCCTCCACTTT
NA	TRBV29-1	NA	TRBJ1-1	CSVGLTNTEAFF	TGCAGCGTGGGACTTACGAACACTGAAGCTTTCTTT
NA	TRBV24-1	NA	TRBJ2-3	CATSDPTGKGSTDTQYF	TGTGCCACCAGTGATCCTACAGGAAAGGGTAGCACAGATACGCAGTATTTT
NA	TRBV5-1	NA	TRBJ2-3	CASSEGQIGGTDTQYF	TGCGCCAGCAGCGAGGGCCAAATCGGGGGCACAGATACGCAGTATTTT
NA	TRBV7-3	NA	TRBJ1-1	CASSPLGGMNTEAFF	TGTGCCAGCAGCCCCCTGGGGGGGATGAACACTGAAGCTTTCTTT
TRBD2	TRBV28	NA	TRBJ2-4	CASSPRASGGDDGIQYF	TGTGCCAGCAGCCCTAGGGCTAGCGGGGGGGATGACGGCATTCAGTACTTC
TRBD1	TRBV19	NA	TRBJ1-2	CASTLAGTAFYGYTF	TGTGCCAGTACTTTGGCTGGGACAGCATTTTATGGCTACACCTTC
NA	TRBV5-4	NA	TRBJ2-1	CASSLKGVENEQFF	TGTGCCAGCAGCTTGAAGGGGGTGGAAAATGAGCAGTTCTTC
TRBD2	TRBV9	NA	TRBJ2-2	CASSVSGGADGELFF	TGTGCCAGCAGCGTAAGCGGGGGGGCGGACGGGGAGCTGTTTTTT
TRBD1	TRBV4-3	NA	TRBJ1-3	CASSQAPGTGALSGNTIYF	TGCGCCAGCAGCCAAGCACCCGGGACAGGAGCCCTCTCTGGAAACACCATATATTTT
NA	TRBV6-1	NA	TRBJ2-7	CASSVLTWTETYEQYF	TGTGCCAGCAGTGTGTTAACTTGGACAGAGACCTACGAGCAGTACTTC
NA	TRBV7-2	NA	TRBJ2-5	CASSLSGIETQYF	TGTGCCAGCAGCTTAAGCGGTATAGAGACCCAGTACTTC
TRBD1	TRBV27	NA	TRBJ1-1	CASSPDRVRTEAFF	TGTGCCAGCAGTCCTGACAGGGTAAGAACTGAAGCTTTCTTT
NA	TRBV28	NA	TRBJ2-2	CASSPTGIGELFF	TGTGCCAGCAGTCCGACAGGTATCGGGGAGCTGTTTTTT
NA	TRBV10-1	NA	TRBJ1-5	CASSTRRNYSNQPQHF	TGCGCCAGCAGTACCCGTAGAAACTATAGCAATCAGCCCCAGCATTTT
NA	TRBV27	NA	TRBJ2-1	CASSLSKAGWRDEQFF	TGTGCCAGCAGTTTATCGAAGGCAGGGTGGCGCGATGAGCAGTTCTTC
NA	TRBV6-1	once	TRBJ1-1	CASSEFGGSTEAFF	TGTGCCAGCAGTGAATTCGGGGGTTCAACTGAAGCTTTCTTT